The entry below gives a single T cell receptor (beta chain) sequence along with its context. Its specificity is not known. This sample was taken from a study of OX40 agonist ivuxolimab in advanced cancers. General study results and limits: The study observed clonal expansion of CD4+ and CD8+ blood T cells by week 6 at 0.1 to 3.0 mg/kg.

From germline, CDR1 is SGHRS and CDR2 YFSETQ. The length of the CDR3 is 15 residues. Trimming took off 5 bases at V and 3 bases at J, with 17 bases between the two ends. Repertoires were generated with immunoSEQ multiplex PCR, while TCRdb's copy carries only in-frame clones and drops some. The table lists fewer than 85,000 clones, more than 85% of them singletons. This chain uses TRBV5-1 with TRBJ2-5; D is perhaps TRBD1 (5 bases). This clonotype was obtained from an adult with an advanced solid tumor such as melanoma, head and neck, liver or kidney cancer. Sequences were derived from CD4+ or CD8+ T cells sorted from blood, sampled in a trial of the OX40 agonist ivuxolimab. The CDR3, as DNA: TGCGCCAGCAGTGGCTGGTCGGTGGACAAAGAGACCCAGTACTTC. Translated, it gives CASSGWSVDKETQYF.